Following are 18 T cell receptor beta chains from one sample sequenced in a study of human T cells and chemical hapten exposure. Time point: pre-sensitization, week 0. Treatment of the sample: therapeutic diphenylcyclopropenone sensitization with weekly scalp DPC. TCRdb redid the calling of the RACE reads with MiXCR, one entry per CDR3 protein. This sample has roughly 40,000 distinct CDR3 sequences, with roughly an eighth found just once. Source: whole blood, taken in connection with sensitization to the hapten diphenylcyclopropenone (DPC). These receptors were obtained from a woman in her 30s with alopecia areata. Some clones in this sample may be carry-over from other donors' samples.

This clonotype was counted many times. The chain couples TRBV20-1 to TRBJ2-1, with D perhaps assigned TRBD1 or TRBD2 (5 bases each). V was trimmed by 4 bases and J by 4 bases, leaving 26 bases between them. Germline V CDR1 and CDR2: DFQATT, SNEGSKA (reference sequence). The CDR3 contains 18 residues. DNA for the CDR3: TGCAGTGCTAATCGTCTCGGGGCAACAGCGGAACTATACAATGAGCAGTTCTTC. Translated, it gives CSANRLGATAELYNEQFF.

The sample holds a few counts of this clonotype. The rearrangement joins TRBV19 to TRBJ1-5; tentative D call: TRBD1 (5 bases). The CDR3 totals 13 residues. Germline V gene sequence: CDR1 LNHDA, CDR2 SQIVND (reference sequence). V lost 2 bases, J lost 5 bases, and 7 bases lay in between. The CDR3 DNA follows: TGTGCCAGTAGTATAATGGGGGATCAGCCCCAGCATTTT. Its protein product is CASSIMGDQPQHF.

This clonotype appeared a few times. The chain has TRBV12-3 or TRBV12-4 and TRBJ2-7, with D uncertain. The CDR3 has 13 amino acids. Trimming took off 3 bases at V and 3 bases at J, with 9 bases between the two ends. The CDR3 bases are TGTGCCAGCAGTTTGCCCGGTCTCTACGAGCAGTACTTC. Translated, it gives CASSLPGLYEQYF.

This clonotype was seen at least ten times. The rearrangement joins TRBV18 to TRBJ2-7; possibly TRBD1 for D (6 bases). CDR1 and CDR2 from the germline V gene are KGHSH and LQKENI. This CDR3 is 15 amino acids long. Trimming cost V 6 bases and J 2 bases, with 17 bases left between them. In nucleotides, the CDR3 is TGTGCCAGCTCGCAGGGGCCTCAGGAGCCCTACGAGCAGTACTTC. It specifies CASSQGPQEPYEQYF.

This clonotype was counted many times. J is TRBJ2-7 and V is TRBV6-5, with TRBD1 matching over 7 bases. V was clipped by 5 bases and J by 6 bases; unmatched bases: 16. Germline CDR1 and CDR2: MNHEY and SVGAGI. The CDR3 runs to 16 residues. CDR3 region: CASSPARQGLLTEQYF. CDR3 DNA sequence: TGTGCCAGCAGTCCCGCGAGACAGGGATTATTAACCGAGCAGTACTTC.

This clonotype occurred a few times. This chain uses TRBV5-1 with TRBJ2-1, with 10 bases that match TRBD2. Germline V gives CDR1 SGHRS, CDR2 YFSETQ. The V gene end was trimmed by 2 bases and the J gene end by 7 bases; junction bases not matched to a gene: 9. The length of the CDR3 is 16 residues. The CDR3 loop reads CASSLRLAGEGNEQFF. In DNA, the CDR3 is TGCGCCAGCAGCTTACGCCTAGCGGGAGAGGGGAATGAGCAGTTCTTC.

This clonotype was counted only a few times. The gene calls are TRBV6-1 and TRBJ2-2; the D gene is possibly TRBD2 (6 bases). The CDR3 sequence is 16 residues long. The ends were cut back, 2 bases at V and 4 bases at J, with 14 bases in the middle. Germline V lookup: CDR1 MNHNS, CDR2 SASEGT. This CDR3 reads CASSEWLAALTGELFF. In nucleotides, the CDR3 is TGTGCCAGCAGTGAATGGTTAGCGGCCCTCACCGGGGAGCTGTTTTTT.

The chain recombines TRBV6-2 or TRBV6-3 with TRBJ2-1; 8 nucleotides agree with TRBD1. V lost 3 bases, J lost 3 bases, and 7 bases stayed unmatched. The germline CDR1 and CDR2 sequences are MNHEY and SVGEGT. The CDR3 consists of 16 residues. This chain's CDR3 is CASSYSPGTGYNEQFF. In DNA form, the CDR3 reads TGTGCCAGCAGTTATTCTCCCGGGACAGGCTACAATGAGCAGTTCTTC.

The rearrangement joins TRBV10-3 to TRBJ1-5; a possible D gene is TRBD1 (5 bases). Germline V gives CDR1 ENHRY, CDR2 SYGVKD. CDR3 size: 17 residues. V was clipped by 0 bases and J by 1 base, with 13 bases between them. The CDR3 DNA reads TGTGCCATCAGTGAGTCCCTTGCCGGGGGGAGCAATCAGCCCCAGCATTTT. Translation gives CAISESLAGGSNQPQHF.

This clonotype was seen a handful of times. This chain uses TRBV20-1 with TRBJ2-5, with 12 nucleotides matching TRBD1. Germline V lookup: CDR1 DFQATT, CDR2 SNEGSKA (reference sequence). J was trimmed by 5 bases and V by 5 bases; bases with no gene match: 6. The CDR3 sequence is 14 residues long. CDR3 residues: CSAPGTGGAETQYF. CDR3 bases: TGCAGTGCTCCCGGGACAGGGGGCGCGGAGACCCAGTACTTC.

V gene TRBV4-1 combines with J gene TRBJ2-7; TRBD1 is a possible D gene (6 bases). The CDR3 length is 14 residues. From germline, CDR1 is MGHRA and CDR2 YSYEKL. Trimming took 1 base from V and 3 from J, leaving 10 bases between them. CDR3 bases: TGCGCCAGCAGCCAAGGTCACAGGGACTACGAGCAGTACTTC. Translating gives CASSQGHRDYEQYF.

This clonotype has ten or more counts. V usage is TRBV12-3 or TRBV12-4 and J usage is TRBJ1-5; weak D call: TRBD1 (6 bases). The CDR3 totals 14 residues. Trimming shortened V by 6 bases and J by 2 bases, and 11 bases separated the two germline ends. CDR3 loop: CASRQGGGNQPQHF. Written as DNA, the CDR3 is TGTGCCAGCAGACAGGGCGGGGGCAATCAGCCCCAGCATTTT.

This clonotype occurred many times. This chain links TRBV14 with TRBJ2-1; D is possibly TRBD2 (6 bases). From germline, CDR1 is SGHDN and CDR2 FVKESK. CDR3 length: 14 residues. V lost 5 bases to trimming and J lost 3 bases, with 11 bases between them. The CDR3 nucleotides are TGTGCCAGCAGCTTCGTGGGACTCTACAATGAGCAGTTCTTC. It specifies CASSFVGLYNEQFF.

The J gene is TRBJ1-5, the V gene TRBV28; D might be TRBD1 (5 bases). Germline CDR1 reads MDHEN; CDR2 reads SYDVKM. The CDR3 length is 16 residues. Between the trimmed V and J ends, which lost 0 bases and 0 bases, there was a span of 9 bases. CDR3 in DNA: TGTGCCAGCAGTTTATGGATACAGGATAGCAATCAGCCCCAGCATTTT. Translated: CASSLWIQDSNQPQHF. The full variable domain, rest sourced from reference TRBV28 and TRBJ1-5, is DVKVTQSSRYLVKRTGEKVFLECVQDMDHENMFWYRQDPGLGLRLIYFSYDVKMKEKGDIPEGYSVSREKKERFSLILESASTNQTSMYLCASSLWIQDSNQPQHFGDGTRLSIL.

V usage is TRBV13 and J usage is TRBJ2-1; no firm D call. The CDR3 sequence is 11 residues long. V was pared by 3 bases and J by 7 bases, with 4 bases between. Germline V gene lookup returns CDR1 PRHDT and CDR2 FYEKMQ (reference sequence). CDR3 protein: CASSFANEQFF. For the CDR3, the DNA is TGTGCCAGCAGCTTTGCTAATGAGCAGTTCTTC.

This clonotype was observed a few times. DNA of the CDR3: TGCAGTGCTAGAGGACAGCGGGAGCATAATGAGCAGTTCTTC. This sequence encodes CSARGQREHNEQFF. The rearrangement links TRBV20-1 to TRBJ2-1; 8 nucleotides match TRBD2. CDR3 length: 14 residues. V lost 1 base and J lost 7; bases outside the gene matches: 6. The V gene's germline CDR1 is DFQATT and CDR2 SNEGSKA (reference sequence).

This clonotype appeared many times. The rearrangement uses TRBV6-2 or TRBV6-3 and TRBJ2-5; tentatively, D is TRBD1 (5 bases). Trimming pared 1 base from V and 0 bases from J, leaving 21 bases between. Germline CDR1 reads MNHEY; CDR2 reads SVGEGT. This CDR3 has 19 residues. The CDR3 DNA reads as TGTGCCAGCAGTTACTTTACCTCCTTGGGGCGCGACTACCAAGAGACCCAGTACTTC. Translating gives CASSYFTSLGRDYQETQYF.

The rearrangement uses TRBV28 and TRBJ2-5; unclear D gene. The V gene's germline CDR1 is MDHEN and CDR2 SYDVKM. There are 14 residues in the CDR3. V was pared by 1 base and J by 5 bases, with 11 bases between. The CDR3 coding sequence is TGTGCCAGCAGTTTATCCCCCAGTGAGGAGACCCAGTACTTC. Its translation: CASSLSPSEETQYF.